One and the same sample provided the 24 T cell receptor beta chains below, sequenced in a study of blood T cells in healthy people across ages. The second PCR ran roughly 7 to 11 cycles with a sample-barcoded 5' primer and J-beta primers. TCRdb recomputed calls from the 5' RACE reads with MiXCR, one row per CDR3 protein. The sample holds around 1,000,000 distinct CDR3 sequences; around two fifths are singletons and the top ten take roughly 13%. The sequenced sample was blood. The source is a man aged 18 to 29 in good health.

V usage is TRBV7-9 and J usage is TRBJ2-1; 9 bases align to TRBD2. V lost 5 bases to trimming and J lost 6 bases; unmatched junction nucleotides: 17. CDR1 and CDR2 from the germline V gene are SEHNR and FQNEAQ (reference sequence). The CDR3 contains 18 residues. The DNA for the CDR3 is TGTGCCAGCAGCCCGCGTAAGGCGGGGGGGGTTCTTGCCAATGAGCAGTTCTTC. It codes for CASSPRKAGGVLANEQFF.

The chain links TRBV12-3 or TRBV12-4 to TRBJ1-5; no clear D. The CDR3 covers 14 residues. Between the trimmed V and J ends, which lost 2 bases and 3 bases, there was a span of 8 bases. The CDR3 nucleotides read TGTGCCAGCAGTTTAAAGGCTATCAATCAGCCCCAGCATTTT. It yields the protein CASSLKAINQPQHF.

This clonotype was picked up many times. CDR3 in amino acids: CASSFEQSNYGYTF. CDR3 nucleotides: TGCGCCAGCAGCTTCGAACAGAGCAACTATGGCTACACCTTC. The genes are TRBV5-1 and TRBJ1-2, with D hard to call. Trimming shortened V by 2 bases and J by 2 bases, and 10 bases separated the two germline ends. Germline V gives CDR1 SGHRS, CDR2 YFSETQ. There are 14 residues in the CDR3.

This CDR3 reads CSALESGGNTEQFF. The CDR3 DNA follows: TGCAGTGCCCTTGAAAGCGGGGGGAATACCGAGCAGTTCTTC. The gene calls are TRBV20-1 and TRBJ2-1, with 9 bases lining up with TRBD2. This CDR3 region has 14 residues. Losses at the gene ends were 6 bases for V and 10 bases for J; bases not matched to a gene: 13. The germline CDR1 and CDR2 sequences are DFQATT and SNEGSKA (reference sequence).

The rearrangement links TRBV20-1 to TRBJ2-5, with 12 bases identical to TRBD2. Trimming at V came to 3 bases and at J to 5 bases, leaving 4 bases not matched to a gene. CDR1 is DFQATT, CDR2 SNEGSKA, per germline (reference sequence). CDR3 size: 14 residues. CDR3 DNA sequence: TGCAGTGCTAGTCTAGCGGGGGGGCTGGAGACCCAGTACTTC. Translated: CSASLAGGLETQYF.

Regarding this clonotype: A much larger clone differs from this one at a single base, so this may be a read error. CDR3 DNA: TGCAGTGTTAGGCGTTGGGACACCGGGGAGCTGTTTTTT. Its protein is CSVRRWDTGELFF. This rearrangement joins TRBV20-1 to TRBJ2-2; D gene uncertain. V gave up 7 bases and J gave up 3 bases, with 12 bases separating them. Looked up from germline, CDR1 is DFQATT and CDR2 is SNEGSKA (reference sequence). This CDR3 spans 13 amino acids.

In its sample, this clonotype was seen a few times. This sequence joins TRBV5-1 and TRBJ1-2, with D possibly being TRBD1 (5 bases). The CDR3 covers 14 residues. Germline V lookup: CDR1 SGHRS, CDR2 YFSETQ. V lost 4 bases, J lost 6 bases, and 16 bases lay in between. CDR3 loop: CASSPGHADNGYTF. In DNA, the CDR3 is TGCGCCAGCAGCCCCGGACACGCCGACAATGGCTACACCTTC. The full variable domain, rest sourced from reference TRBV5-1 and TRBJ1-2, is KAGVTQTPRYLIKTRGQQVTLSCSPISGHRSVSWYQQTPGQGLQFLFEYFSETQRNKGNFPGRFSGRQFSNSRSEMNVSTLELGDSALYLCASSPGHADNGYTFGSGTRLTVV.

The chain uses TRBV3-1 and TRBJ2-1, with 8 bases that match TRBD2. V was clipped by 7 bases and J by 9 bases; unmatched bases: 11. The CDR3 is 14 amino acids. CDR1 LGHDT and CDR2 YNNKEL come from the germline V gene (reference sequence). CDR3 in amino acids: CASIGSGGSGEQFF. The CDR3, as DNA: TGTGCCAGCATAGGCAGCGGGGGTTCCGGTGAGCAGTTCTTC.

A remark on this clonotype: Since a much larger clone is just one base distant, this may be a read error. The CDR3 DNA follows: TGTGACAGCACCTTAGGACACGGATATGGCTACACCTTC. This sequence encodes CDSTLGHGYGYTF. The chain has TRBV7-9 and TRBJ1-2; D possibly corresponds to TRBD1 (5 bases). Per germline, CDR1 SEHNR and CDR2 FQNEAQ (reference sequence). This CDR3 region has 13 residues. The whole variable domain, filled in from reference TRBV7-9 and TRBJ1-2, reads DTGVSQNPRHKITKRGQNVTFRCDPISEHNRLYWYRQTLGQGPEFLTYFQNEAQLEKSRLLSDRFSAERPKGSFSTLEIQRTEQGDSAMYLCDSTLGHGYGYTFGSGTRLTVV.

The gene calls are TRBV5-1 and TRBJ2-1, with TRBD2 matching 8 bases. Trimming at V came to 6 bases and at J to 0 bases, leaving 8 bases not matched to a gene. Germline CDR1 reads SGHRS; CDR2 reads YFSETQ. The CDR3 is 16 residues long. Here the CDR3 DNA reads TGCGCCAGCATTGCGGGGGGCCTAAGCTCCTACAATGAGCAGTTCTTC. It codes for CASIAGGLSSYNEQFF.

This clonotype was counted only a few times. V gene TRBV7-9 combines with J gene TRBJ1-1; TRBD1 might be the D (5 bases). The CDR3 is made up of 15 amino acids. Trimming removed 1 base from V and 1 base from J, with 10 bases in between. Germline CDR1 SEHNR, CDR2 FQNEAQ (reference sequence). CDR3 amino acids: CASSLGQGPNTEAFF. CDR3 in DNA: TGTGCCAGCAGCTTAGGGCAGGGCCCGAACACTGAAGCTTTCTTT.

CDR3 region: CASSLAHRPPGAFF. CDR3 DNA: TGTGCCAGCAGCTTAGCCCACAGGCCCCCAGGAGCTTTCTTT. The chain uses TRBV7-9 and TRBJ1-1; D is possibly TRBD1 (5 bases). The germline V gene has CDR1 SEHNR and CDR2 FQNEAQ (reference sequence). The CDR3 has 14 residues. V shed 0 bases and J shed 10 bases, with 15 bases lying between them.

The table lists this clonotype with a count of one. J is TRBJ2-1 and V is TRBV9, with TRBD2 matching 7 bases. Germline CDR1 is SGDLS and CDR2 is YYNGEE. The CDR3 runs 20 residues. The ends lost 0 bases at V and 1 base at J; junction bases unmatched: 16. The CDR3 region is CASSVGPGLVGRGSYNEQFF. The CDR3 DNA follows: TGTGCCAGCAGCGTAGGTCCCGGACTAGTGGGGCGAGGGTCCTACAATGAGCAGTTCTTC.

This chain connects TRBV18 to TRBJ1-1; 7 nucleotides align to TRBD1. Trimming removed 0 bases from V and 4 bases from J; junction bases left unmatched: 5. Germline V gene lookup returns CDR1 KGHSH and CDR2 LQKENI. This CDR3 comprises 15 residues. Here the CDR3 reads CASSPPNRGGTEAFF. The CDR3 DNA follows: TGTGCCAGCTCACCACCTAACAGGGGCGGCACTGAAGCTTTCTTT.

The chain carries TRBV20-1 and TRBJ2-1, with 7 bases fitting TRBD2. Losses at the gene ends were 5 bases for V and 7 bases for J; bases not matched to a gene: 8. Germline CDR1 is DFQATT and CDR2 is SNEGSKA (reference sequence). This CDR3 contains 13 residues. The CDR3 protein is CSAPTAGRNEQFF. CDR3 nucleotides: TGCAGTGCTCCTACAGCGGGAAGGAATGAGCAGTTCTTC.

V is TRBV6-6 and J is TRBJ1-1, with TRBD1 as a possible D gene (5 bases). The ends were cut back, 5 bases at V and 1 base at J, with 11 bases in the middle. CDR3 length equals 14 residues. Germline lookup yields CDR1 MNHNY and CDR2 SVGAGI (reference sequence). The CDR3 reads CASSHPTANTEAFF. CDR3 nucleotide sequence: TGTGCCAGCAGTCATCCGACAGCGAACACTGAAGCTTTCTTT.

This clonotype was found once. This sequence joins TRBV6-2 or TRBV6-3 and TRBJ2-5; weak D call: TRBD2 (6 bases). Germline V lookup: CDR1 MNHEY, CDR2 SVGEGT. Trimming stripped 2 bases from V and 11 bases from J, with 24 bases between. The CDR3 covers 16 residues. The CDR3 nucleotides are TGTGCCAGCAGTTACCGGGAGCCAATAGCGCTAAATGAGCAGTACTTC. It yields the protein CASSYREPIALNEQYF.

The genes are TRBV28 and TRBJ2-1; TRBD2 matches 7 bases. This CDR3 is built from 17 residues. CDR1 and CDR2 (germline): MDHEN, SYDVKM. Trimming cost V 2 bases and J 0 bases; bases outside gene matches: 7. The CDR3 DNA reads TGTGCCAGCAGTTTAGGTCTGGCGGGGGACTCCTACAATGAGCAGTTCTTC. This translates into CASSLGLAGDSYNEQFF.

Note on this clonotype: At one of its ends the junction is not consistent with the germline gene, which may arise from a read error. This sequence joins TRBV9 and TRBJ2-4; TRBD1 agrees at 9 bases. The assigned J gene may be wrong: the sequence end matches TRBJ2-5 better. Germline-derived CDR1 and CDR2 are SGDLS and YYNGEE. The CDR3 has 14 residues. CDR3 bases: TGTGTCAGCAGCCTCGGGACAGGGCAAGAGACCCAGTACTTC. Encoded protein: CVSSLGTGQETQYF.

This clonotype appeared many times. The chain joins TRBV2 to TRBJ1-5, with D unresolved. The germline V gene encodes CDR1 SNHLY and CDR2 FYNNEI. CDR3 size: 13 residues. Trimming removed 7 bases at V and 0 bases at J, with 7 bases between. CDR3 nucleotides: TGTGCCAGCATGGGAGATAGCAATCAGCCCCAGCATTTT. Its protein is CASMGDSNQPQHF. The full variable domain, completed using reference TRBV2 and TRBJ1-5, is EPEVTQTPSHQVTQMGQEVILRCVPISNHLYFYWYRQILGQKVEFLVSFYNNEISEKSEIFDDQFSVERPDGSNFTLKIRSTKLEDSAMYFCASMGDSNQPQHFGDGTRLSIL.

This clonotype has at least ten counts. The genes are TRBV28 and TRBJ2-1, with D perhaps TRBD1 (6 bases). The CDR3 totals 13 residues. Trimming shortened V by 8 bases and J by 4 bases, and 12 bases separated the two germline ends. Germline V gene sequence: CDR1 MDHEN, CDR2 SYDVKM. This CDR3 reads CASGQPGYNEQFF. The CDR3 DNA follows: TGTGCCAGCGGACAGCCCGGGTACAATGAGCAGTTCTTC.

This clonotype was seen a few times. V gene TRBV6-5 combines with J gene TRBJ1-2; D is possibly TRBD1 (5 bases). Germline values: CDR1 MNHEY, CDR2 SVGAGI. The CDR3 spans 18 residues. The V and J ends lost 0 bases and 2 bases respectively, with 19 bases between them. The CDR3 spells CASSYSSGWGAQNYGYTF. For the CDR3, the DNA is TGTGCCAGCAGTTACTCGAGCGGGTGGGGCGCGCAGAACTATGGCTACACCTTC.

The V call is TRBV2, the J call TRBJ2-1, with 9 nucleotides matching TRBD2. The V and J ends lost 6 bases and 10 bases, in that order; junction bases with no gene match: 16. The germline CDR1 and CDR2 sequences are SNHLY and FYNNEI. The CDR3 sequence is 16 residues long. CDR3 coding DNA: TGTGCCAGCAGATGGAGCCCTAGCGGGGTGGGCAGGGAGCAGTTCTTC. Its protein is CASRWSPSGVGREQFF.

This clonotype came up a few times. J is TRBJ2-1 and V is TRBV10-3; D possibly matches TRBD1 or TRBD2 (5 bases each). Germline V CDR1 and CDR2: ENHRY, SYGVKD. The CDR3 is 15 amino acids. Trimming pared 10 bases from V and 0 bases from J, leaving 16 bases between. CDR3 nucleotides: TGTGCCACTTGGGACCTGGAGAGCTCCTACAATGAGCAGTTCTTC. Translated: CATWDLESSYNEQFF.